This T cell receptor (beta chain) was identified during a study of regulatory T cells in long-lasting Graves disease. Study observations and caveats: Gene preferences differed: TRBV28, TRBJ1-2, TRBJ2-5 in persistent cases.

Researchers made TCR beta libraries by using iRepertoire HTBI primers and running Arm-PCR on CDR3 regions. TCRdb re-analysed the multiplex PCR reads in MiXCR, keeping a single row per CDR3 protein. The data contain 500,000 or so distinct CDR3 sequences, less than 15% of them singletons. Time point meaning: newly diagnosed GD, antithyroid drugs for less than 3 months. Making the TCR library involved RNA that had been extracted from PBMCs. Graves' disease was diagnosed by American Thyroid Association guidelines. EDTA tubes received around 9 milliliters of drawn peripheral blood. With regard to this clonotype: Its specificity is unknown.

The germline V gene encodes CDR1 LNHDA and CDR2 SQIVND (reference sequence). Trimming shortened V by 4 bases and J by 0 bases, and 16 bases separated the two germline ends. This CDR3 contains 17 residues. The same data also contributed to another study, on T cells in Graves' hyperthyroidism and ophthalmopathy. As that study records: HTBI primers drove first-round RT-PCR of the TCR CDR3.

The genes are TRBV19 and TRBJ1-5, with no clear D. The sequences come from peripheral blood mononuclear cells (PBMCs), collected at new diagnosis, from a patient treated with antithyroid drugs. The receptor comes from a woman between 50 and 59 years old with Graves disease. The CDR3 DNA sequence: TGTGCCAGTAGTACCCCGCTGTGGCTGAATAGCAATCAGCCCCAGCATTTT. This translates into CASSTPLWLNSNQPQHF.